This TCR beta chain appears in the sequencing data of a study of cytomegalovirus exposure and HLA in healthy donors. Broader study findings: Confirmation in vitro established that a few CMV-associated chains were specific for CMV antigens. The listing of 150 to 200 TCR beta chains classed them as cytomegalovirus-associated. Both high specificity and high sensitivity reportedly marked the classifier's diagnosis of cytomegalovirus status. Despite most TCR sequences being rare, some public TCRs occurred in many donors.

Sequenced by immunoSEQ multiplex PCR; TCRdb stores in-frame clones only, minus some. The repertoire has 60,000 to 90,000 clones, about 82% of them found once; the top ten carry about 3%. Deletions cut 5 bases from V and 2 bases from J, with 17 bases between. Germline V gene sequence: CDR1 GTSNPN, CDR2 SVGIG (reference sequence). The CDR3 sequence is 15 residues long. This clone was recorded a few times. Its antigen remains unknown. The receptor was isolated from a man aged 25-45 years in good health and CMV-seronegative. Material for sequencing was PBMCs. The chain uses TRBV30 and TRBJ2-3; maybe TRBD1 (6 bases). CDR3 residues: CAWEQTGGFTDTQYF. CDR3 in DNA: TGTGCCTGGGAGCAGACAGGCGGATTCACAGATACGCAGTATTTT.